The next 21 T cell receptor beta chains were all read from a single sample in a study of long-term antiretroviral therapy in people with HIV. Version v3.0 of the immunoSEQ assay was performed at survey level. Sequencing used immunoSEQ multiplex PCR; TCRdb keeps in-frame clones, though not all of them. The table has roughly 45,000 clones, around 84% seen once; the top ten hold 2.5% to 3.5%. The sequencing here drew on unsorted PBMCs, taken 0.8 years after starting antiretroviral therapy. Receptor source: a young woman with HIV.

The V gene is TRBV6-5, the J gene TRBJ1-1; D ambiguous. Germline values: CDR1 MNHEY, CDR2 SVGAGI. The CDR3 has 14 residues. With 5 bases removed from V and 3 bases from J, the gap between germline ends came to 13 bases. CDR3 sequence (DNA): TGTGCCAGCAGTCCCCCGGGCTACTACACTGAAGCTTTCTTT. It translates to CASSPPGYYTEAFF.

The chain is built from TRBV5-5 and TRBJ2-5, with D unresolved. The germline V and J ends were trimmed by 3 bases and 1 base, with 13 bases remaining between them. Germline CDR1 reads SGHKS; CDR2 reads YYEKEE (reference sequence). CDR3 length: 15 residues. The CDR3 DNA follows: TGTGCCAGCAGCTCACACGGTAGGCCCCAAGAGACCCAGTACTTC. Translation: CASSSHGRPQETQYF.

The rearrangement uses TRBV23-1 and TRBJ1-2; unclear D gene. TRBV23-1 carries the ORF label, with uncertain function. The V end lost 0 bases, the J end lost 5 bases, and 10 bases lay between the germline ends. This CDR3 contains 14 residues. CDR3 nucleotide sequence: TGCGCCAGCAGTCAATCCCCCGAAAAGTATGGCTACACCTTC. Translation: CASSQSPEKYGYTF.

The chain joins TRBV9 to TRBJ2-4; 9 nucleotides line up with TRBD2. The germline CDR1 and CDR2 sequences are SGDLS and YYNGEE. The CDR3 sequence is 19 residues long. The junction had 16 bases not matched to a gene; V was cut back by 0 bases and J by 6 bases. CDR3 region: CASSVEGGTSTPQRNIQYF. The CDR3 DNA is TGTGCCAGCAGCGTAGAGGGGGGGACTAGCACCCCCCAAAGAAACATTCAGTACTTC.

This clone showed up just once. The gene calls are TRBV9 and TRBJ2-2; 9 nucleotides line up with TRBD2. The CDR3 totals 16 residues. V lost 0 bases, J lost 7 bases, and 7 bases stayed unmatched. CDR1 and CDR2 from the germline V gene are SGDLS and YYNGEE. The CDR3 loop reads CASSVGIAGVHGELFF. The CDR3 DNA is TGTGCCAGCAGCGTAGGTATAGCGGGAGTCCACGGGGAGCTGTTTTTT.

This chain connects TRBV19 to TRBJ2-5; 10 bases align to TRBD2. CDR1 and CDR2 from the germline V gene are LNHDA and SQIVND (reference sequence). CDR3 length: 15 amino acids. With V trimmed by 5 bases and J by 2 bases, 5 bases remained unmatched. CDR3 sequence: CASSYSGRVQETQYF. The CDR3, as DNA: TGTGCCAGTAGTTACAGCGGGAGGGTTCAAGAGACCCAGTACTTC. The full variable domain, rest sourced from reference TRBV19 and TRBJ2-5, is DGGITQSPKYLFRKEGQNVTLSCEQNLNHDAMYWYRQDPGQGLRLIYYSQIVNDFQKGDIAEGYSVSREKKESFPLTVTSAQKNPTAFYLCASSYSGRVQETQYFGPGTRLLVL.

J is TRBJ1-5 and V is TRBV28, with 7 positions matching TRBD1. This CDR3 is built from 18 residues. V gave up 1 base and J gave up 6 bases; unmatched junction bases: 15. CDR1 is MDHEN, CDR2 SYDVKM, per germline. CDR3 in DNA: TGTGCCAGCAGTTTATACGGGGTGGGGAGGGGGCGAAGTCAGCCCCAGCATTTT. This encodes CASSLYGVGRGRSQPQHF.

This clone was observed once. The chain uses TRBV5-5 and TRBJ2-7; 7 bases agree with TRBD1. This CDR3 is built from 17 residues. V lost 2 bases to trimming and J lost 2 bases; unmatched junction nucleotides: 13. Germline V gene sequence: CDR1 SGHKS, CDR2 YYEKEE (reference sequence). For the CDR3, the DNA is TGTGCCAGCAGCTTTGCATGGTTCCGGGACAGTCCCTACGAGCAGTACTTC. It translates to CASSFAWFRDSPYEQYF.

Only a few counts were recorded for this clone. V gene TRBV19 combines with J gene TRBJ1-1; D remains unclear. Deletions cut 8 bases from V and 0 bases from J, with 10 bases between. The CDR3 sequence is 13 residues long. CDR1 is LNHDA, CDR2 SQIVND, per germline (reference sequence). The CDR3: CASCLTMNTEAFF. The CDR3 DNA follows: TGTGCCAGTTGCCTTACGATGAACACTGAAGCTTTCTTT.

The chain carries TRBV28 and TRBJ2-7; unclear D gene. The CDR3 has 14 residues. V shed 6 bases and J shed 6 bases, with 18 bases lying between them. The germline V gene encodes CDR1 MDHEN and CDR2 SYDVKM. The CDR3 bases are TGTGCCAGCAGCTCTCCGGGCCAGATAGCCGAGCAGTACTTC. This gives the protein CASSSPGQIAEQYF.

The chain carries TRBV25-1 and TRBJ1-5, with D tentatively TRBD1 (5 bases). V gave up 8 bases and J gave up 0 bases, with 11 bases separating them. Germline lookup yields CDR1 MGHDK and CDR2 SYGVNS. The CDR3 runs 14 residues. The chain's CDR3 is CASGGYYSNQPQHF. CDR3 nucleotides: TGTGCCAGCGGGGGGTACTATAGCAATCAGCCCCAGCATTTT.

The V and J genes are TRBV10-2 and TRBJ2-6; D may be TRBD2 (5 bases). V lost 8 bases and J lost 4, with 12 bases in between. Per the germline V gene, CDR1 is WSHSY and CDR2 is SAAADI. The CDR3 contains 14 residues. The CDR3 region is CASSSPGGANVLTF. In DNA form, the CDR3 reads TGCGCCAGCTCCTCCCCGGGGGGGGCCAACGTCCTGACTTTC.

The rearrangement links TRBV5-1 to TRBJ2-1; possibly TRBD1 for D (6 bases). V lost 0 bases and J lost 1, with 11 bases in between. Germline V gives CDR1 SGHRS, CDR2 YFSETQ. There are 16 residues in the CDR3. CDR3 region: CASSLASGQSYNEQFF. The CDR3, as DNA: TGCGCCAGCAGCTTGGCCTCTGGACAGTCCTACAATGAGCAGTTCTTC.

The V and J genes are TRBV7-9 and TRBJ2-2; D tentatively fits TRBD1 or TRBD2 (5 bases each). Trimming cost V 4 bases and J 7 bases, with 16 bases left between them. The V gene's germline CDR1 is SEHNR and CDR2 FQNEAQ (reference sequence). The CDR3 consists of 15 residues. The CDR3 region is CASSWRGAGNGELFF. In nucleotides, the CDR3 is TGTGCCAGCAGCTGGAGAGGGGCAGGGAACGGGGAGCTGTTTTTT.

The rearrangement links TRBV11-3 to TRBJ2-7; a weak D match, TRBD1 (5 bases). Germline CDR1 and CDR2: SGHNT and YENEEA. The CDR3 is 17 amino acids. The ends were cut back, 5 bases at V and 0 bases at J, with 20 bases in the middle. The CDR3 coding sequence is TGTGCCAGCAGCCCTCTTCAGGGCCCGACTCCCTCCTACGAGCAGTACTTC. Protein sequence: CASSPLQGPTPSYEQYF.

This clone was detected a few times. The V and J genes are TRBV19 and TRBJ1-2; D possibly corresponds to TRBD1 (5 bases). Trimming removed 6 bases at V and 7 bases at J, with 12 bases between. The CDR3 covers 12 residues. Germline CDR1 reads LNHDA; CDR2 reads SQIVND (reference sequence). The CDR3 DNA is TGTGCCAGTAGGTTCAGGGCTGCTGGCTACACCTTC. It is translated as CASRFRAAGYTF. The complete variable domain, with remaining parts taken from reference TRBV19 and TRBJ1-2, reads DGGITQSPKYLFRKEGQNVTLSCEQNLNHDAMYWYRQDPGQGLRLIYYSQIVNDFQKGDIAEGYSVSREKKESFPLTVTSAQKNPTAFYLCASRFRAAGYTFGSGTRLTVV.

This chain connects TRBV7-9 to TRBJ2-2; TRBD2 aligns across 10 bases. Germline CDR1 is SEHNR and CDR2 is FQNEAQ (reference sequence). The CDR3 is 16 amino acids. The V gene end was trimmed by 6 bases and the J gene end by 4 bases; junction bases not matched to a gene: 8. The CDR3 sequence: CASRPSSGRGTGELFF. In DNA form, the CDR3 reads TGTGCCAGCAGGCCTTCTAGCGGGAGAGGCACCGGGGAGCTGTTTTTT.

The chain has TRBV19 and TRBJ1-5, with D unclear. V shed 3 bases and J shed 1 base, with 7 bases lying between them. Per germline, CDR1 LNHDA and CDR2 SQIVND (reference sequence). The CDR3 is 14 residues long. CDR3 nucleotide sequence: TGTGCCAGTAGTATTAGGGTAAGCAATCAGCCCCAGCATTTT. This encodes CASSIRVSNQPQHF.

This rearrangement joins TRBV18 to TRBJ2-2, with TRBD2 identical over 9 bases. The CDR3 covers 15 residues. With 3 bases clipped from V and 3 bases from J, the junction kept 2 bases outside the gene matches. Germline CDR1 reads KGHSH; CDR2 reads LQKENI. The CDR3 loop reads CASSPGLAYTGELFF. The CDR3 bases are TGTGCCAGCTCACCGGGACTAGCCTACACCGGGGAGCTGTTTTTT. The complete variable domain, with remaining parts taken from reference TRBV18 and TRBJ2-2, reads NAGVMQNPRHLVRRRGQEARLRCSPMKGHSHVYWYRQLPEEGLKFMVYLQKENIIDESGMPKERFSAEFPKEGPSILRIQQVVRGDSAAYFCASSPGLAYTGELFFGEGSRLTVL.

As DNA, the CDR3 is TGTGCCAGCAGCCCGTCTGGGACTGGTCTGGATGAGCAGTTCTTC. Translation: CASSPSGTGLDEQFF. V is TRBV28 and J is TRBJ2-1; maybe TRBD2 (6 bases). CDR1 and CDR2 (germline): MDHEN, SYDVKM. The CDR3 totals 15 residues. V was clipped by 6 bases and J by 8 bases, with 20 bases between them. Full variable domain (missing parts from reference TRBV28 and TRBJ2-1): DVKVTQSSRYLVKRTGEKVFLECVQDMDHENMFWYRQDPGLGLRLIYFSYDVKMKEKGDIPEGYSVSREKKERFSLILESASTNQTSMYLCASSPSGTGLDEQFFGPGTRLTVL.

V usage is TRBV7-8 and J usage is TRBJ1-1; D call uncertain. The CDR3 sequence is 14 residues long. Between the trimmed V and J ends, which lost 0 bases and 0 bases, there was a span of 5 bases. Germline V gives CDR1 SGHVS, CDR2 FQNEAQ. The DNA of the CDR3 is TGTGCCAGCAGCTTAGCGGCACTGAACACTGAAGCTTTCTTT. As protein: CASSLAALNTEAFF. The whole variable domain, remainder taken from reference TRBV7-8 and TRBJ1-1, is GAGVSQSPRYKVAKRGQDVALRCDPISGHVSLFWYQQALGQGPEFLTYFQNEAQLDKSGLPSDRFFAERPEGSVSTLKIQRTQQEDSAVYLCASSLAALNTEAFFGQGTRLTVV.